This TCR beta chain was documented in a study of blood T cell repertoires in COVID-19 (dated by TCRdb to the early 2020s). Study-wide context: The collaborator samples originated in the United States, Italy and Spain and spanned the acute and convalescent phases of COVID-19. Where HLA class I and class II types were available, the types were taken from metadata supplied by the sample provider, not from assay-based typing. Samples were obtained from the ongoing ImmuneRACE study (first 160 participants) and from 1,254 subjects provided by 6 global collaborators. The prospective study material was composed of cDNA or gDNA derived from T cells, B-cell-depleted T cells, or PBMCs. Subjects who had been exposed to COVID-19, were actively infected with it, or had recovered from it provided the deeply sampled blood TCRbeta repertoires that made up the dataset. Sample metadata almost always included a de-identified subject ID, COVID-19 status, age in years and sex. The repertoires were made available in a free public database intended to serve as a resource for research on the immune response to SARS-CoV-2.

V sheds 4 bases and J sheds 8 bases, leaving 21 bases between their ends. Taken from the germline V gene (reference sequence), the CDR1 and CDR2 loops are MNHNY and SVGAGI. The CDR3 covers 16 residues, taking in both the cysteine and the phenylalanine. The read is trimmed to its CDR3 DNA, 48 bases read in frame from base 1. For this clone: Its antigen target is currently unknown. Nothing much larger sits one base from this clone, and base qualities are not available.

Participants in the prospective study were aged roughly 18 to 90 years, lived in 20 to 30 United States geographic areas, and enrolled through a virtual design. Cohort assignment in the prospective study relied on participant-reported clinical history from a screening survey and a study questionnaire. ImmuneRACE Cohort 3 recovered participants were defined by two consecutive negative NP/OP PCR tests, healthcare professional clearance, or symptom resolution. Each participant in the prospective study had whole blood, serum and a nasopharyngeal or oropharyngeal swab collected by mobile phlebotomists. Additional blood draws and questionnaires over an approximately 2-month period could optionally be provided by prospective study participants. Prospective study blood samples were shipped either frozen or at room temperature before DNA extraction. Overall results and qualifications from the work: The amount of clinical and demographic metadata varied by source and participant and was provided uncurated.

The immunoSEQ Assay, a bias-controlled multiplex PCR, was used to amplify TCRbeta CDR3 regions from genomic DNA. For the original study's pipeline: The number of nucleated cells in each sample was estimated by amplification of reference gene primers within the assay. To quantify the absolute abundance of each unique TCRbeta CDR3 rearrangement, sequence reads were collapsed and filtered. For each sample, productive Simpson clonality was calculated as the square root of Simpson's diversity index over productive rearrangements. The table was pulled from immuneACCESS by TCRdb, which kept in-frame rearrangements only. Such tables lose some clones; where checked, under half of the loss comes from unresolved V genes, and the rest has no known cause. Clone size and V and J calls were adopted from that table, with D and trimming inferred from the DNA. For this sample there are approximately 150,000 clones; around 81% appear just once. The top ten hold about 5.6% of the sample.

The rearranged segments are TRBV6-6 and TRBJ2-1; the D region possibly corresponds to TRBD2 (5 bases align). The sample comprised PBMCs or T cells enriched from blood (not recorded which). This clonotype originated in a man between 40 and 49 years old who had recovered from COVID-19. The DNA reads TGTGCCAGCAGTTCCCCCGGGAACTCCCCCACCCATGAGCAGTTCTTC. Its amino acids are CASSSPGNSPTHEQFF.